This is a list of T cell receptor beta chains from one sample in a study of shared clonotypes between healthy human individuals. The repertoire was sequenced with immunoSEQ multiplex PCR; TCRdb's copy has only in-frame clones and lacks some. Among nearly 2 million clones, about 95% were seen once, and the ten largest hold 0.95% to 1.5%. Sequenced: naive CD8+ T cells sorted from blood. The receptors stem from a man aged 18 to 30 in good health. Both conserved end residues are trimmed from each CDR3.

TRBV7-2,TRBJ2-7,ASSRLAGVDEQY
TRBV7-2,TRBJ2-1,ASSLVQTSHNEQF
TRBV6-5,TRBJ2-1,ASSYTLDRVDEQF
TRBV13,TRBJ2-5,ASSLRQPSVETQY
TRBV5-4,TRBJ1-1,ASSDSVNTEAF
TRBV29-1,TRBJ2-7,SVEDPDGSYEQY
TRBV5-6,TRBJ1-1,ASSFLSGNTEAF
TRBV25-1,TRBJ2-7,ASRGVKGGTAVYEQY
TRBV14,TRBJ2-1,ASSQESSFPNEQF
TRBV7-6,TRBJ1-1,ASSLPGMSEAF
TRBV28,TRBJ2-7,ASSLQGRVEQY
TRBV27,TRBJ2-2,ASRLSGGTGELF
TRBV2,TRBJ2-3,ASSRTSGGADTQY
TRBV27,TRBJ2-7,ANPGQPYEQY
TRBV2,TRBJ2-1,ASREQSYNEQF
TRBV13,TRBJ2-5,ASSPTSGGRETQY
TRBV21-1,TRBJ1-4,ASSIGQGRTNEKLF
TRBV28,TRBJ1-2,ASRPDRLLYGYT
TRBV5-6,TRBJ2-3,ASSLVGGNFDTQY
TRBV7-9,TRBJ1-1,ASSLVAGRVTEAF
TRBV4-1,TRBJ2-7,ASSQEGDYHLYEQY
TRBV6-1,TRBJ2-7,ASTKGGEQY
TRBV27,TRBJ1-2,ASSLAGSSYGYT
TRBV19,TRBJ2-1,ASSSWAGGPNEQF
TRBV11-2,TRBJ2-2,ASSLWGANTGELF
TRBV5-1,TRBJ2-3,ASRSGTSGGMTDTQY
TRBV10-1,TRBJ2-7,ASSTRSSYEQY
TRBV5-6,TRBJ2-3,ASSSLTGIVGDTQY
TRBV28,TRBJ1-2,ASSPARNYGYT
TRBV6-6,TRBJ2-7,ASSSLQGAAYEQY
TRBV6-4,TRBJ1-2,ASSDGIGYGYT
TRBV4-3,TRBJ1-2,ASSQGDRAGGYT
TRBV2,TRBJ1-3,ASSERGAGSGNTIY
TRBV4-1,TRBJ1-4,ASSPWTGEGEKLF
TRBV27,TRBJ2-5,AREARTRQSYQETQY
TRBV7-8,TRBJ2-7,ASSLASGGYEQY
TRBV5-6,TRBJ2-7,ASTPGTGSYEQY
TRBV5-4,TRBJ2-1,ASSLWGLGEQF
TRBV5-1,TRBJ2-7,ASSLGSPYEQY
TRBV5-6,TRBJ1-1,ASSFGGTEAF
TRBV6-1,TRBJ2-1,ASSALRADSYNEQF
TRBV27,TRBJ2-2,ASSPIAGGGGELF
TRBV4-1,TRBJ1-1,ASSPGQGGTEAF
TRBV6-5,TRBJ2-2,ASSYGQADTGELF
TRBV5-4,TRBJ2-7,ASSLGTYEQY
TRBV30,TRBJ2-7,AWSVSSPYEQY
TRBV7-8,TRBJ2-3,ASSFPEGGVSTDTQY
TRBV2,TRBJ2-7,ASTESYEQY
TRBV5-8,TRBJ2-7,ASSLVGGSNEQY
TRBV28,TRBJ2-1,ASSTDREVRDGEQF
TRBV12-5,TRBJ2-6,ASGPGSGANVLT
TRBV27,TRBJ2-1,ASSLTNNEQF
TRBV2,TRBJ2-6,ASSPTTGDGANVLT
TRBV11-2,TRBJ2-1,ASSLGTGLSSYNEQF
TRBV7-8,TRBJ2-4,ASSLAPGQNIQY
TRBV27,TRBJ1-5,ASSLVWDQPQH
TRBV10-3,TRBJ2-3,AISESLSRELTDTQY
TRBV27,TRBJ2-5,ASSWTSGSQETQY